Reported below is one T cell receptor beta chain. Its target is unknown. Some clones are missing from TCRdb's copy, which holds only in-frame ones; the method was immunoSEQ multiplex PCR. The sample shows roughly 56,000 clones, roughly 88% of them seen only once. The data originate from a study of T cell responses to AZD1222 COVID-19 vaccine. The CDR3 loop spans 13 amino acids. Germline CDR1 LNHDA, CDR2 SQIVND (reference sequence). The germline V and J ends were trimmed by 1 base and 8 bases, with 11 bases remaining between them. Study outcomes and limitations: Reportedly, nearly half of unique spike TCRs recognized epitopes outside B.1.351/B.1.1.7 mutations.

The specimen comprised peripheral blood, sampled on day 0 of AZD1222 vaccination. The V gene is TRBV19, the J gene TRBJ1-2; D may be TRBD1 (5 bases). The TCR comes from an adult in good health. CDR3 in amino acids: CASSIAGTRGYTF. The CDR3 bases are TGTGCCAGTAGTATAGCAGGGACGAGGGGCTACACCTTC. The full variable domain, completed using reference TRBV19 and TRBJ1-2, is DGGITQSPKYLFRKEGQNVTLSCEQNLNHDAMYWYRQDPGQGLRLIYYSQIVNDFQKGDIAEGYSVSREKKESFPLTVTSAQKNPTAFYLCASSIAGTRGYTFGSGTRLTVV.